The next 31 T cell receptor beta chains were all read from a single sample in a study of lung T cells in sarcoidosis with Löfgren's syndrome. Each CDR3 protein is one row after TCRdb ran MiXCR on the reads. The table includes fewer than 80,000 distinct CDR3 sequences, around 20% detected once. Sequenced sample: CD4+ T cells from PBMCs. The receptors here all came from a human donor with sarcoidosis (Löfgren's syndrome or another form), or a control subject (not recorded which).

This clonotype was recorded a few times. CDR3 residues: CASSPMMGLTQYF. The DNA of the CDR3 is TGTGCCAGCAGTCCAATGATGGGTCTGACGCAGTATTTT. This rearrangement joins TRBV28 to TRBJ2-3; D is unclear. Germline V gives CDR1 MDHEN, CDR2 SYDVKM. V shed 5 bases and J shed 9 bases, with 15 bases lying between them. This CDR3 spans 13 amino acids.

For this clonotype: This could be a read error, since a much larger clone is one nucleotide away. The chain is built from TRBV7-9 and TRBJ1-1; tentative D call: TRBD1 (5 bases). The V end lost 7 bases, the J end lost 0 bases, and 15 bases lay between the germline ends. Germline CDR1 SEHNR, CDR2 FQNEAQ (reference sequence). The CDR3 extends over 15 amino acids. The CDR3: CASIGATVMNTEAFF. The CDR3 bases are TGTGCCAGCATCGGAGCGACAGTTATGAACACTGAAGCTTTCTTT.

This clonotype was found many times. V is TRBV3-1 and J is TRBJ2-5, with D hard to call. This CDR3 has 12 amino acids. Trimming shortened V by 1 base and J by 5 bases, and 5 bases separated the two germline ends. Germline values: CDR1 LGHDT, CDR2 YNNKEL (reference sequence). The CDR3 here is CASSQGVETQYF. The CDR3 bases are TGTGCCAGCAGCCAAGGGGTGGAGACCCAGTACTTC.

This clonotype was detected only a few times. This chain joins TRBV9 and TRBJ1-1; TRBD1 matches 10 bases. CDR1 is SGDLS, CDR2 YYNGEE, per germline. Trimming took 5 bases from V and 2 from J; bases not matched to a gene: 15. This CDR3 region has 18 residues. CDR3 in DNA: TGTGCCAGCAGACACCAATCCGGGACAGGGGCCCTCAACACTGAAGCTTTCTTT. It specifies CASRHQSGTGALNTEAFF. Combining the CDR3 with reference TRBV9 and TRBJ1-1 gives the whole variable domain DSGVTQTPKHLITATGQRVTLRCSPRSGDLSVYWYQQSLDQGLQFLIQYYNGEERAKGNILERFSAQQFPDLHSELNLSSLELGDSALYFCASRHQSGTGALNTEAFFGQGTRLTVV.

This clonotype came up many times. The chain couples TRBV20-1 to TRBJ2-3; D is tentatively TRBD1 or TRBD2 (5 bases each). The CDR3 loop spans 13 amino acids. V shed 0 bases and J shed 7 bases, with 11 bases lying between them. CDR1 is DFQATT, CDR2 SNEGSKA, per germline (reference sequence). CDR3 region: CSARDLGGNTQYF. The CDR3 DNA reads as TGCAGTGCTAGAGACCTTGGGGGTAATACGCAGTATTTT.

At least ten counts were recorded for this clonotype. The chain links TRBV20-1 to TRBJ2-3; the D call may be TRBD1 or TRBD2 (5 bases each). Germline V CDR1 and CDR2: DFQATT, SNEGSKA (reference sequence). The CDR3 has 15 residues. The ends were cut back, 5 bases at V and 4 bases at J, with 19 bases in the middle. CDR3 coding DNA: TGCAGTGCTCCTCCCGCCCGGGGCCGTGCAGATACGCAGTATTTT. Its protein product is CSAPPARGRADTQYF.

This clonotype occurred a few times. This rearrangement joins TRBV5-1 to TRBJ1-1; 11 nucleotides align to TRBD1. CDR1 and CDR2 from the germline V gene are SGHRS and YFSETQ. The CDR3 loop spans 16 amino acids. Unmatched junction bases numbered 8, after V lost 0 bases and J lost 7 bases. The CDR3 DNA follows: TGCGCCAGCAGCTTGGCGGGACAGGGGGAGGAGGGTGAAGCTTTCTTT. Residues: CASSLAGQGEEGEAFF.

This clonotype has a handful of counts. At one of its ends the junction is not consistent with the germline gene, which may arise from a read error. The chain joins TRBV2 to TRBJ2-2, with D perhaps matching TRBD2 (5 bases). Germline V gene data show CDR1 as SNHLY and CDR2 as FYNNEI. The CDR3 is 15 amino acids. The CDR3, as DNA: TGTGCCAGCAGTGGTCTACCAGCGAACACCGGGGAGCTGTTTTTC. This gives the protein CASSGLPANTGELFF.

This clonotype appeared many times. This chain connects TRBV6-1 to TRBJ1-1, with TRBD1 matching over 8 bases. The CDR3 covers 15 residues. CDR1 MNHNS and CDR2 SASEGT come from the germline V gene. The junction had 14 bases not matched to a gene; V was cut back by 5 bases and J by 9 bases. CDR3 residues: CASSQQGVVPGQAFF. The DNA for the CDR3 is TGTGCCAGCAGTCAACAGGGGGTAGTACCCGGGCAAGCTTTCTTT.

This clonotype was observed many times. CDR3 nucleotide sequence: TGCAGTGCTAGACAGTCCACCCTCGAGCAGTACGTC. Amino acid sequence: CSARQSTLEQYV. The chain combines TRBV20-1 with TRBJ2-7; no clear D gene. CDR1 and CDR2 from the germline V gene are DFQATT and SNEGSKA (reference sequence). Trimming stripped 2 bases from V and 6 bases from J, with 11 bases between. This CDR3 is built from 12 residues.

This rearrangement joins TRBV5-4 to TRBJ1-2; D gene unclear. The V and J ends lost 1 base and 7 bases respectively, with 8 bases between them. The CDR3 has 12 amino acids. The germline gives CDR1 SGHNT, CDR2 YYREEE (reference sequence). The CDR3 DNA reads TGTGCCAGCAGCTTGACGGAGGCTGGCTACACCTTC. Translating gives CASSLTEAGYTF.

The chain is built from TRBV5-4 and TRBJ1-4; possible D gene TRBD1, 6 bases. Germline CDR1 is SGHNT and CDR2 is YYREEE (reference sequence). This CDR3 region has 14 residues. V lost 4 bases and J lost 7, with 14 bases in between. CDR3: CASSRGGLSEKLFF. CDR3 DNA sequence: TGTGCCAGCAGCCGGGGGGGCTTAAGTGAAAAACTGTTTTTT.

At least ten counts were recorded for this clonotype. The CDR3 sequence: CASSLSRVGGGSTDTQYF. The CDR3 DNA reads as TGTGCCAGCAGTTTATCGCGGGTAGGGGGGGGTAGCACAGATACGCAGTATTTT. The chain uses TRBV27 and TRBJ2-3, with a tentative D call TRBD2 (7 bases). V lost 0 bases, J lost 0 bases, and 16 bases lay in between. The germline V gene has CDR1 MNHEY and CDR2 SMNVEV (reference sequence). CDR3 length: 18 amino acids.

This clonotype has a count of ten or more. The chain employs TRBV6-2 or TRBV6-3 and TRBJ2-5; 8 bases align to TRBD1. This CDR3 comprises 17 residues. J gave up 4 bases and V 5 bases, and 15 bases lay outside the gene matches. Germline V CDR1 and CDR2: MNHEY, SVGEGT. The CDR3 sequence is CASSVTETGDERETQYF. In DNA form, the CDR3 reads TGTGCCAGCAGTGTCACAGAGACAGGGGACGAAAGAGAGACCCAGTACTTC.

This clonotype has only a few counts. This chain connects TRBV18 to TRBJ1-1; D is undetermined. The V gene's germline CDR1 is KGHSH and CDR2 LQKENI. This CDR3 is built from 13 residues. The V end was cut by 1 base, the J end by 4 bases, with 7 bases between. CDR3 coding DNA: TGTGCCAGCTCACCACGAGGGTCCACTGAAGCTTTCTTT. Protein: CASSPRGSTEAFF.

The table lists this clonotype with many counts. The CDR3 loop is CASSQERNQPQHF. The CDR3 DNA reads TGCGCCAGCAGCCAAGAGCGTAATCAGCCCCAGCATTTT. This chain joins TRBV4-1 and TRBJ1-5; D remains unclear. V was shortened by 0 bases and J by 4 bases, with 4 bases between the two germline ends. The CDR3 is 13 residues long. CDR1 MGHRA and CDR2 YSYEKL come from the germline V gene.

Comments on this clonotype: It may be a read error: a sequence one base away is much more abundant. The chain uses TRBV7-9 and TRBJ2-5; TRBD1 aligns across 8 bases. Germline V gene data show CDR1 as SEHNR and CDR2 as FQNEAQ (reference sequence). V was pared by 5 bases and J by 7 bases, with 6 bases of the junction left unmatched. This CDR3 is built from 13 residues. CDR3 sequence reads: CASSPRGPGTQYF. CDR3 sequence (DNA): TGTGCCAGCAGCCCCAGGGGGCCGGGGACCCAGTACTTC.

This clonotype has a count of ten or more. The chain is built from TRBV6-1 and TRBJ2-7; D is perhaps TRBD2 (6 bases). The CDR3 is 16 residues long. Germline V gene sequence: CDR1 MNHNS, CDR2 SASEGT. V shed 5 bases and J shed 0 bases, with 17 bases lying between them. The CDR3 nucleotides are TGTGCCAGCAGTTGGGGGACTGCCCGAAGCTCCTACGAGCAGTACTTC. It encodes CASSWGTARSSYEQYF.

This clonotype was counted at least ten times. The genes are TRBV7-6 and TRBJ2-3; D perhaps matches TRBD1 (5 bases). The CDR3 runs 17 residues. Trimming shortened V by 0 bases and J by 2 bases, and 15 bases separated the two germline ends. Germline V gene lookup returns CDR1 SGHVS and CDR2 FNYEAQ. The CDR3 coding sequence is TGTGCCAGCAGCTTAGCGAAGCGAGCTGGGGCCACAGATACGCAGTATTTT. Protein: CASSLAKRAGATDTQYF.

On this clonotype itself: This may arise from a read error, as a much more abundant clone is one base away. The chain couples TRBV3-1 to TRBJ2-7; a possible D gene is TRBD2 (6 bases). CDR1 and CDR2 (germline): LGHDT, YNNKEL (reference sequence). The CDR3 consists of 15 residues. The CDR3 bases are TGTGCCTGCAGCCAAGAACGGGGGAGGTCCTACGAGCAGTACGTC. Encoded protein: CACSQERGRSYEQYV.

Many counts were recorded for this clonotype. The chain links TRBV28 to TRBJ1-2; D gene uncertain. The V and J ends lost 1 base and 0 bases respectively, with 6 bases between them. The V gene's germline CDR1 is MDHEN and CDR2 SYDVKM. This CDR3 comprises 14 residues. The chain's CDR3 is CASSLLVANYGYTF. Here the CDR3 DNA reads TGTGCCAGCAGTTTATTGGTAGCTAACTATGGCTACACCTTC.

As for this clonotype: A read error may account for a junction end that differs from germline. This chain connects TRBV12-3 or TRBV12-4 to TRBJ2-5; the match to TRBD1 covers 8 bases. This CDR3 spans 15 amino acids. The CDR3 region has the DNA TGTGCCAGCAGACGGGGACAGGACTTCCAAGAGACCCGGTACTTC. This translates into CASRRGQDFQETRYF.

A word on this clonotype: One junction end disagrees with the germline gene, perhaps due to a read error. This chain links TRBV18 with TRBJ1-2; possible D gene TRBD1, 5 bases. Germline V CDR1 and CDR2: KGHSH, LQKENI. The CDR3 runs to 14 residues. The CDR3 nucleotides read TGTGCCAGCTCACCCCGGGACCTAAACTATGGCTACGCCTTC. It translates to CASSPRDLNYGYAF. The whole variable domain, filled in from reference TRBV18 and TRBJ1-2, reads NAGVMQNPRHLVRRRGQEARLRCSPMKGHSHVYWYRQLPEEGLKFMVYLQKENIIDESGMPKERFSAEFPKEGPSILRIQQVVRGDSAAYFCASSPRDLNYGYAFGSGTRLTVV.

As to this clonotype: At one boundary the junction diverges from the germline segment, which might be a read error. CDR3 coding DNA: TGCGCCAGCAGCCAAGATCCCCCGGGCACCGGTACACCTCTCCACTTT. Protein product: CASSQDPPGTGTPLHF. The V and J genes are TRBV4-1 and TRBJ1-6; no firm D call. The CDR3 consists of 16 residues. The germline CDR1 and CDR2 sequences are MGHRA and YSYEKL.

The V call is TRBV11-2, the J call TRBJ2-7, with D maybe TRBD1 (5 bases). This CDR3 is built from 13 residues. Germline V gives CDR1 SGHAT, CDR2 FQNNGV. CDR3 residues: CASSLVTPGEQYV. The CDR3 DNA reads TGTGCCAGCAGTTTAGTAACGCCAGGGGAGCAGTACGTC.

The genes are TRBV12-3 or TRBV12-4 and TRBJ2-1; the match to TRBD2 covers 10 bases. There are 15 residues in the CDR3. The trim removed 7 bases at V and 4 bases at J, leaving 7 bases unmatched. CDR3 coding DNA: TGTGCCAGCATTCCTAGCGGGAGCGCGTACAATGAGCAGTTCTTC. The encoded protein is CASIPSGSAYNEQFF.

This clonotype was counted ten times or more. This chain connects TRBV5-4 to TRBJ1-3; D is unresolved. Trimming cost V 2 bases and J 4 bases, with 10 bases left between them. CDR3 size: 14 residues. Looked up from germline, CDR1 is SGHNT and CDR2 is YYREEE (reference sequence). In DNA, the CDR3 is TGTGCCAGCAGCTTAAGAGGGATCGGAAACACCATATATTTT. Translated, it gives CASSLRGIGNTIYF.

This clonotype was observed at least ten times. The genes are TRBV20-1 and TRBJ2-1, with D perhaps matching TRBD2 (5 bases). This CDR3 has 13 residues. Germline lookup yields CDR1 DFQATT and CDR2 SNEGSKA (reference sequence). V dropped 0 bases and J dropped 10 bases, with 13 bases sitting between them. The CDR3, as DNA: TGCAGTGCTAGAGATGCGGAGCGGCGCGAGCAGTTCTTC. Translation: CSARDAERREQFF.

This clonotype was seen repeatedly, ten times or more. The chain is built from TRBV10-3 and TRBJ1-1; the D is unclear. CDR1 and CDR2 (germline): ENHRY, SYGVKD. The CDR3 is 13 residues long. Trimming took off 1 base at V and 6 bases at J, with 9 bases between the two ends. CDR3 in amino acids: CAISEFGWAEAFF. CDR3 in DNA: TGTGCCATCAGTGAGTTCGGTTGGGCTGAAGCTTTCTTT.

This clonotype came up a few times. V gene TRBV19 combines with J gene TRBJ2-1; D is unclear. The V gene's germline CDR1 is LNHDA and CDR2 SQIVND (reference sequence). CDR3 length: 14 residues. The germline V and J ends were trimmed by 3 bases and 3 bases, with 9 bases remaining between them. CDR3 coding DNA: TGTGCCAGTAGTATTGATTGGTTCTACAATGAGCAGTTCTTC. Translating gives CASSIDWFYNEQFF.

This clonotype was observed at least ten times. This chain joins TRBV4-1 and TRBJ2-1; 8 bases line up with TRBD1. Germline-derived CDR1 and CDR2 are MGHRA and YSYEKL. V gave up 1 base and J gave up 0 bases; unmatched junction bases: 2. This CDR3 spans 16 amino acids. CDR3 nucleotide sequence: TGCGCCAGCAGCCAAGTAGGGACAGGCTCCTACAATGAGCAGTTCTTC. Its protein is CASSQVGTGSYNEQFF.